The 21 T cell receptor beta chains listed next were all sequenced from one sample in a study of identical twins. Each CDR3 protein gets one entry after TCRdb re-called the 5' RACE reads with MiXCR. The table shows 600,000 to 850,000 distinct CDR3 sequences, with around a sixth occurring only once. A further study also used this sample, focusing on T cells expressing NK-cell markers.

Sequenced material: PBMCs. The receptors shown here come from a woman younger than 30 in good health.

The chain has TRBV2 and TRBJ2-2; 9 nucleotides match TRBD1. Germline V lookup: CDR1 SNHLY, CDR2 FYNNEI. Trimming at V came to 2 bases and at J to 6 bases, leaving 4 bases not matched to a gene. CDR3 size: 15 residues. CDR3 sequence reads: CASSESQGAAGELFF. CDR3 nucleotides: TGTGCCAGCAGTGAATCACAGGGGGCGGCCGGGGAGCTGTTTTTT.

The sample holds a few counts of this clonotype. The chain has TRBV7-3 and TRBJ2-7; D is possibly TRBD1 or TRBD2 (5 bases each). The CDR3 loop spans 14 amino acids. The V gene lost 2 bases and the J gene lost 7 bases, with 15 bases spanning the gap. Germline V lookup: CDR1 SGHTA, CDR2 FQGTGA. In nucleotides, the CDR3 is TGTGCCAGCAGCTTAGGGGGACCGGCCAGTGAGCAGTACTTC. Protein sequence: CASSLGGPASEQYF.

The chain links TRBV6-1 to TRBJ1-5, with D perhaps matching TRBD1 (6 bases). CDR1 and CDR2 (germline): MNHNS, SASEGT. V lost 6 bases and J lost 12, with 18 bases in between. The CDR3 consists of 13 residues. The CDR3 reads CASSLGGGGHQHF. The CDR3 DNA reads TGTGCCAGCAGCCTGGGAGGTGGGGGACACCAGCATTTT.

This clonotype was counted ten times or more. The chain uses TRBV7-9 and TRBJ1-2, with unresolved D. Trimming took 6 bases from V and 4 from J, leaving 6 bases between them. There are 11 residues in the CDR3. Germline V gene lookup returns CDR1 SEHNR and CDR2 FQNEAQ (reference sequence). CDR3: CASSSLYGYTF. DNA of the CDR3: TGTGCCAGCAGTTCTCTCTATGGCTACACCTTC.

This clonotype was seen a few times. This chain joins TRBV12-3 or TRBV12-4 and TRBJ1-2; D is unresolved. The CDR3 extends over 13 amino acids. With 1 base removed from V and 8 bases from J, the gap between germline ends came to 11 bases. The CDR3 nucleotides read TGTGCCAGCAGTTTAGGGTCTGGGAAAGGCTACACCTTC. Protein product: CASSLGSGKGYTF.

This clonotype was detected a few times. V and J are TRBV24-1 and TRBJ2-2; D is ambiguous. Germline CDR1 KGHDR, CDR2 SFDVKD. The V and J ends lost 4 bases and 6 bases respectively, with 11 bases between them. The CDR3 spans 14 residues. CDR3: CATSDRLVPGELFF. The CDR3 coding sequence is TGTGCCACCAGTGACCGACTTGTGCCCGGGGAGCTGTTTTTT.

This clonotype was seen a handful of times. The chain couples TRBV5-1 to TRBJ2-7; D is possibly TRBD2 (6 bases). With 2 bases removed from V and 7 bases from J, the gap between germline ends came to 13 bases. Germline CDR1 SGHRS, CDR2 YFSETQ. This CDR3 spans 13 amino acids. The chain's CDR3 is CASSFGLGGEQYF. CDR3 sequence (DNA): TGCGCCAGCAGCTTTGGTCTTGGAGGGGAGCAGTACTTC.

The J gene is TRBJ2-7, the V gene TRBV6-4; 7 nucleotides line up with TRBD2. CDR3 length equals 16 residues. Germline CDR1 reads MRHNA; CDR2 reads SNTAGT. Trimming removed 5 bases from V and 0 bases from J; junction bases left unmatched: 10. The CDR3 DNA sequence: TGTGCCAGCAGTTTGGTAGAGGGAGGGAGCTCCTACGAGCAGTACTTC. It is translated as CASSLVEGGSSYEQYF.

This clonotype has at least ten counts. The chain employs TRBV20-1 and TRBJ2-1; 8 bases line up with TRBD2. Trimming removed 6 bases from V and 5 bases from J; junction bases left unmatched: 9. This CDR3 comprises 14 residues. The V gene's germline CDR1 is DFQATT and CDR2 SNEGSKA (reference sequence). The CDR3: CSATRSGSDNEQFF. In nucleotides, the CDR3 is TGCAGTGCAACCAGGAGCGGGAGTGACAATGAGCAGTTCTTC.

This clonotype has more than one count but fewer than ten. The chain carries TRBV20-1 and TRBJ1-1; TRBD1 matches at 10 bases. Germline values: CDR1 DFQATT, CDR2 SNEGSKA (reference sequence). The trim removed 0 bases at V and 0 bases at J, leaving 10 bases unmatched. This CDR3 has 18 residues. The CDR3 nucleotides read TGCAGTGCTAGAGATCGTTCCCGGGACAGGGGACTGAACACTGAAGCTTTCTTT. This codes for CSARDRSRDRGLNTEAFF.

This clonotype has more than one count but fewer than ten. This chain uses TRBV29-1 with TRBJ2-3; D is tentatively TRBD1 or TRBD2 (6 bases each). Germline CDR1 and CDR2: SQVTM and ANQGSEA. This CDR3 is 14 amino acids long. V lost 6 bases, J lost 0 bases, and 13 bases lay in between. The CDR3 sequence is CSVWGASSTDTQYF. The DNA of the CDR3 is TGCAGCGTCTGGGGGGCTTCTAGCACAGATACGCAGTATTTT.

The chain combines TRBV12-3 or TRBV12-4 with TRBJ1-2; the D is unclear. V lost 6 bases, J lost 4 bases, and 9 bases lay in between. The CDR3 length is 12 residues. The CDR3 loop is CASSVRPYGYTF. The CDR3 DNA reads TGTGCCAGCAGCGTTCGACCCTATGGCTACACCTTC.

This clonotype was observed a handful of times. The chain couples TRBV11-1 to TRBJ2-6, with D tentatively TRBD1 (6 bases). V was trimmed by 2 bases and J by 2 bases, leaving 16 bases between them. The CDR3 totals 18 residues. Germline lookup yields CDR1 SGHAT and CDR2 FQDESV (reference sequence). For the CDR3, the DNA is TGTGCCAGCAGCTTAATTGGCTTCGGGGACACTGGGGCCAACGTCCTGACTTTC. Residues: CASSLIGFGDTGANVLTF.

V gene TRBV29-1 combines with J gene TRBJ2-5; D unresolved. The V end was cut by 6 bases, the J end by 10 bases, with 12 bases between. In germline, CDR1 is SQVTM, CDR2 ANQGSEA. This CDR3 has 10 amino acids. Here the CDR3 DNA reads TGCAGCGTGCAGTACCGAGGCCAGTACTTC. Its translation is CSVQYRGQYF.

This clonotype was found a few times. The rearrangement joins TRBV15 to TRBJ1-1, with D hard to call. Trimming removed 3 bases at V and 1 base at J, with 12 bases between. Germline V lookup: CDR1 LNHNV, CDR2 YYDKDF (reference sequence). This CDR3 is built from 15 residues. The CDR3 DNA reads as TGTGCCACCAGCAGCAGCGTGATATCGAACACTGAAGCTTTCTTT. Translation: CATSSSVISNTEAFF.

V is TRBV9 and J is TRBJ2-1; D not resolved. The CDR3 is 13 amino acids. Germline V gene sequence: CDR1 SGDLS, CDR2 YYNGEE. V dropped 0 bases and J dropped 7 bases, with 8 bases sitting between them. Here the CDR3 DNA reads TGTGCCAGCAGCGTAGAATCTAAAAATGAGCAGTTCTTC. Translated, it gives CASSVESKNEQFF.

The V call is TRBV10-3, the J call TRBJ1-2; D might be TRBD1 (5 bases). Germline values: CDR1 ENHRY, CDR2 SYGVKD. CDR3 length: 13 residues. V gave up 3 bases and J gave up 7 bases, with 12 bases separating them. The CDR3 sequence is CAISDKGRSGYTF. As DNA, the CDR3 is TGTGCCATCAGTGATAAGGGGAGAAGTGGCTACACCTTC.

This rearrangement joins TRBV10-3 to TRBJ1-2; unclear D gene. The CDR3 length is 12 residues. Germline CDR1 ENHRY, CDR2 SYGVKD. V was clipped by 6 bases and J by 8 bases, with 13 bases between them. CDR3 nucleotides: TGTGCCATCAGCGCGCGTGGGGAAGGCTACACCTTC. This codes for CAISARGEGYTF.

The gene calls are TRBV7-9 and TRBJ2-7, with no clear D. The CDR3 covers 14 residues. The germline gives CDR1 SEHNR, CDR2 FQNEAQ (reference sequence). V was pared by 0 bases and J by 1 base, with 7 bases between. DNA for the CDR3: TGTGCCAGCAGCTTAGCGAAGGGATCCTACGAGCAGTACTTC. Translation: CASSLAKGSYEQYF.

The gene calls are TRBV6-1 and TRBJ2-3; D assignment may be TRBD1 or TRBD2 (5 bases each). The V end lost 3 bases, the J end lost 1 base, and 11 bases lay between the germline ends. CDR3 size: 15 residues. The germline V gene has CDR1 MNHNS and CDR2 SASEGT. The CDR3 nucleotides read TGTGCCAGCAGTGATGGGGGTTATGGCACAGATACGCAGTATTTT. Its protein product is CASSDGGYGTDTQYF.

The chain couples TRBV6-1 to TRBJ2-1, with 11 nucleotides matching TRBD2. V lost 7 bases to trimming and J lost 7 bases; unmatched junction nucleotides: 6. Per germline, CDR1 MNHNS and CDR2 SASEGT. This CDR3 comprises 14 residues. CDR3 sequence: CASNGASGGNEQFF. The DNA of the CDR3 is TGTGCCAGCAATGGGGCTAGCGGGGGGAATGAGCAGTTCTTC.